This TCR beta chain was profiled in a study of T-cell reconstitution after alpha-beta-depleted transplantation in children. The authors prepared the TCRbeta library with unique molecular identifiers. TCRdb re-called the PCR reads with MiXCR, one entry per CDR3 protein. The table shows 300,000 or so distinct CDR3 sequences, with around 25% occurring only once. Study-level points and caveats: Expanded graft clones numbering several hundred reportedly gave rise to alpha-beta T cells about two months after transplant. After transplant, high TCRbeta diversity at day 60 in some patients arose from surviving recipient T cells and thymic progenitors. The main origin of T-cell counts and diversity one year after transplant was newly produced T cells.

The CDR3 totals 17 residues. Between the trimmed V and J ends, which lost 3 bases and 1 base, there was a span of 16 bases. Germline CDR1 reads SGHDN; CDR2 reads FVKESK. Points on this clonotype: Antigen unknown.

The TCR comes from a male patient between 10 and 17 years old who had a stem cell transplant for acute lymphoblastic leukemia, so the T cells may come from the graft donor. The sample in question was PBMCs, mostly from graft donor cells, obtained 180 days after TCRalphabeta/CD19-depleted stem cell transplant. The rearrangement joins TRBV14 to TRBJ2-1; the D gene is possibly TRBD2 (6 bases). The CDR3 reads CASSHYSGGVSYNEQFF. The CDR3 bases are TGTGCCAGCAGCCACTACAGCGGCGGGGTATCCTACAATGAGCAGTTCTTC.